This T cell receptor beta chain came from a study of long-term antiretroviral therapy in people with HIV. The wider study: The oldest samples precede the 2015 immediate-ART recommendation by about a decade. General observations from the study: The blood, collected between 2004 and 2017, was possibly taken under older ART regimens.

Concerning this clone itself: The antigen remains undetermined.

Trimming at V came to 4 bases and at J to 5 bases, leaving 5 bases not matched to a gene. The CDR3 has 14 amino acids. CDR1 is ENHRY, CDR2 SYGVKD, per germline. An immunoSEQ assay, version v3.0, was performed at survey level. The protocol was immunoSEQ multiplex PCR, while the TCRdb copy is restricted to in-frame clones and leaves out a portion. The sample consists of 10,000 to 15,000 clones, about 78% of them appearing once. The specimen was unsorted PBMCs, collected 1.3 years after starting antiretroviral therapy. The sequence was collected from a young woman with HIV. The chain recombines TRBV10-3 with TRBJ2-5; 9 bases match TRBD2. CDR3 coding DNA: TGTGCCATCAGTGCGGGTAGCGGGAGTGAGACCCAGTACTTC. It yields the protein CAISAGSGSETQYF.